Shown below are 14 T cell receptor beta chains from a single sample sequenced in a study of T cell repertoires in cytomegalovirus infection. Using its own MiXCR run on the reads, TCRdb lists one record per CDR3 protein. The table records fewer than 250,000 distinct CDR3 sequences, 22% of them present only once. Sequencing was carried out using CD8+ T cells from PBMCs. The source is a human donor in good health (CMV status not recorded). Some clones in this sample may be carry-over from other donors' samples.

The chain has TRBV19 and TRBJ2-3; 10 nucleotides agree with TRBD2. This CDR3 spans 15 amino acids. Germline loops: CDR1 LNHDA, CDR2 SQIVND (reference sequence). J was trimmed by 5 bases and V by 2 bases; bases with no gene match: 4. The CDR3 DNA follows: TGTGCCAGTAGTATAATAGCGGGGGGTGGAGATACGCAGTATTTT. Residues: CASSIIAGGGDTQYF.

The chain recombines TRBV13 with TRBJ1-4, with 8 positions matching TRBD1. The V gene's germline CDR1 is PRHDT and CDR2 FYEKMQ (reference sequence). V was clipped by 5 bases and J by 7 bases; unmatched bases: 6. This CDR3 region has 14 residues. The CDR3 sequence is CASSPDRESEKLFF. CDR3 bases: TGTGCCAGCAGCCCGGACAGGGAGTCTGAAAAACTGTTTTTT.

This clonotype was counted at least ten times. The rearrangement joins TRBV7-8 to TRBJ2-7; 9 nucleotides align to TRBD2. Trimming at V came to 5 bases and at J to 7 bases, leaving 6 bases not matched to a gene. The CDR3 is made up of 13 amino acids. In germline, CDR1 is SGHVS, CDR2 FQNEAQ. CDR3 sequence reads: CASSEWGLAEQYF. For the CDR3, the DNA is TGTGCCAGCAGCGAATGGGGACTAGCAGAGCAGTACTTC.

This clonotype has at least ten counts. V and J are TRBV28 and TRBJ2-7; D is ambiguous. V lost 2 bases and J lost 7, with 15 bases in between. CDR3 length: 14 residues. Looked up from germline, CDR1 is MDHEN and CDR2 is SYDVKM. DNA for the CDR3: TGTGCCAGCAGTTTAAGGCAGGTCCCCGGAGAGCAGTACTTC. This gives the protein CASSLRQVPGEQYF. The full variable domain, its missing parts supplied by reference TRBV28 and TRBJ2-7, is DVKVTQSSRYLVKRTGEKVFLECVQDMDHENMFWYRQDPGLGLRLIYFSYDVKMKEKGDIPEGYSVSREKKERFSLILESASTNQTSMYLCASSLRQVPGEQYFGPGTRLTVT.

For this clonotype: A much larger clone is a single base away; this may be a read error. The final CDR3 position lacks the conserved phenylalanine or tryptophan, pointing to a likely read error. The V call is TRBV7-2, the J call TRBJ2-5; the D gene is possibly TRBD1 (6 bases). This CDR3 comprises 16 residues. Trimming pared 7 bases from V and 5 bases from J, leaving 23 bases between. The V gene's germline CDR1 is SGHTA and CDR2 FQGNSA. This CDR3 reads CASIPDTNYRVETQYY. CDR3 nucleotide sequence: TGTGCCAGCATCCCGGACACTAACTACAGGGTTGAGACCCAGTACTAC.

The chain recombines TRBV27 with TRBJ1-2; D remains unclear. Between the trimmed V and J ends, which lost 2 bases and 7 bases, there was a span of 11 bases. The CDR3 runs to 13 residues. Germline V gene lookup returns CDR1 MNHEY and CDR2 SMNVEV (reference sequence). CDR3 sequence reads: CASSLGPSAGYTF. The CDR3 DNA reads as TGTGCCAGCAGTTTAGGTCCGTCTGCTGGCTACACCTTC.

By frequency in the sample, this clonotype is medium-sized (0.01 to 0.1%). The V call is TRBV29-1, the J call TRBJ2-1; 15 nucleotides line up with TRBD2. The CDR3 length is 16 residues. V lost 6 bases to trimming and J lost 12 bases; unmatched junction nucleotides: 15. Germline CDR1 reads SQVTM; CDR2 reads ANQGSEA. In nucleotides, the CDR3 is TGCAGCGTCCCCGGGACTAGCGGGGGGCTATCGGGAGGGCAGTTCTTC. It yields the protein CSVPGTSGGLSGGQFF.

The CDR3 DNA reads TGTGCCAGTAGTCTTCGAAAGGACAGGGCCCCTGAAGCTTTCTTT. As protein: CASSLRKDRAPEAFF. V is TRBV19 and J is TRBJ1-1; 8 bases match TRBD1. CDR1 LNHDA and CDR2 SQIVND come from the germline V gene (reference sequence). CDR3 length equals 15 residues. Trimming at V came to 5 bases and at J to 6 bases, leaving 11 bases not matched to a gene.

This clonotype has just a few counts. The rearrangement links TRBV28 to TRBJ1-2; D perhaps matches TRBD1 (5 bases). Germline V CDR1 and CDR2: MDHEN, SYDVKM. V was trimmed by 5 bases and J by 1 base, leaving 8 bases between them. The CDR3 loop spans 13 amino acids. CDR3 bases: TGTGCCAGCAGTGAGACAGTTAACTATGGCTACACCTTC. Protein: CASSETVNYGYTF.

This clonotype was counted a few times. J is TRBJ1-2 and V is TRBV10-3; 7 nucleotides agree with TRBD1. V shed 4 bases and J 8 bases; nucleotides not matched to a gene: 7. The germline CDR1 and CDR2 sequences are ENHRY and SYGVKD. CDR3 length: 13 residues. CDR3 in amino acids: CAISGGGVEGYTF. In DNA, the CDR3 is TGTGCCATCAGTGGAGGGGGCGTGGAAGGCTACACCTTC.

This rearrangement joins TRBV11-2 to TRBJ2-7; 7 nucleotides match TRBD2. Germline CDR1 SGHAT, CDR2 FQNNGV. Trimming at V came to 4 bases and at J to 0 bases, leaving 6 bases not matched to a gene. The CDR3 spans 15 residues. The CDR3 is CASSSTRESSYEQYF. Here the CDR3 DNA reads TGTGCCAGCAGCTCGACGCGGGAGAGCTCCTACGAGCAGTACTTC. The full variable domain, rest sourced from reference TRBV11-2 and TRBJ2-7, is EAGVAQSPRYKIIEKRQSVAFWCNPISGHATLYWYQQILGQGPKLLIQFQNNGVVDDSQLPKDRFSAERLKGVDSTLKIQPAKLEDSAVYLCASSSTRESSYEQYFGPGTRLTVT.

This clonotype was counted a few times. V and J are TRBV29-1 and TRBJ2-7; no definite D call. The V and J ends lost 1 base and 0 bases respectively, with 7 bases between them. The germline CDR1 and CDR2 sequences are SQVTM and ANQGSEA. This CDR3 is 13 amino acids long. The CDR3 DNA follows: TGCAGCGTTGAAGGGCAGGACTCCTACGAGCAGTACTTC. Protein sequence: CSVEGQDSYEQYF.

The CDR3 bases are TGTGCCAGCAGTTACGAATTAGGGGGGAGGAACACTGAAGCTTTCTTT. This translates into CASSYELGGRNTEAFF. This chain connects TRBV6-6 to TRBJ1-1; D is possibly TRBD1 (6 bases). Germline loops: CDR1 MNHNY, CDR2 SVGAGI (reference sequence). Trimming cost V 2 bases and J 1 base, with 14 bases left between them. This CDR3 is built from 16 residues.

The V and J genes are TRBV29-1 and TRBJ2-3; no firm D call. This CDR3 contains 15 residues. CDR1 is SQVTM, CDR2 ANQGSEA, per germline. The V end lost 4 bases, the J end lost 1 base, and 15 bases lay between the germline ends. In nucleotides, the CDR3 is TGCAGCGTTGTAAGTCGTCCCCTTGGCACAGATACGCAGTATTTT. Translation gives CSVVSRPLGTDTQYF.